The sequence of this T cell receptor (beta chain) was determined in a study of CD8+ T cells in alopecia areata. Germline CDR1 and CDR2: SGHRS and YFSETQ. This CDR3 is built from 15 residues. After removal of 0 bases from V and 1 base from J, the junction contained 3 bases not matched to a gene. Treatment of the sample: oral pan-JAK inhibitor, 5-10 mg twice daily. Both peripheral blood and punch biopsies of lesional scalp skin were obtained from patients who had alopecia areata. Extracted RNA was reverse transcribed into cDNA, the sequencing template. TCRdb's copy holds only in-frame clones and misses some; the assay was immunoSEQ multiplex PCR. This table has roughly 200,000 clones, about 53% appearing once.

Sequenced here: CD8+ T cells sorted from blood, sampled at week 24, from a patient treated with tofacitinib. This chain uses TRBV5-1 with TRBJ2-5, with 7 bases identical to TRBD2. The sequence was collected from a human donor with alopecia areata. The CDR3 spells CASSLVGGGQETQYF. In nucleotides, the CDR3 is TGCGCCAGCAGCTTGGTCGGCGGGGGCCAAGAGACCCAGTACTTC.